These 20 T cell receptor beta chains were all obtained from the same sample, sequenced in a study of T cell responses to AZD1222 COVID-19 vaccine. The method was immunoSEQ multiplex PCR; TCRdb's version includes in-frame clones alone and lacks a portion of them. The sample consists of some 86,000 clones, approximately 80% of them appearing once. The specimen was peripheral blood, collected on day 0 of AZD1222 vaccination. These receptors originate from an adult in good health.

CDR3 in amino acids: CASSLAAGGQEKLFF. The CDR3 DNA sequence: TGCGCCAGCAGCTTGGCGGCAGGCGGGCAGGAAAAACTGTTTTTT. V and J are TRBV5-1 and TRBJ1-4; D not resolved. CDR1 and CDR2 (germline): SGHRS, YFSETQ. This CDR3 spans 15 amino acids. V was shortened by 0 bases and J by 8 bases, with 14 bases between the two germline ends.

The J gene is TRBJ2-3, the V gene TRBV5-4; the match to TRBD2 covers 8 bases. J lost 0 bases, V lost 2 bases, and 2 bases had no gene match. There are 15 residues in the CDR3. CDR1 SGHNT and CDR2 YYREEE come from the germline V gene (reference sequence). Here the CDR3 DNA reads TGTGCCAGCAGCTTAGCGGGGGTGAGCACAGATACGCAGTATTTT. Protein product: CASSLAGVSTDTQYF.

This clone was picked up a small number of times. The CDR3 DNA follows: TGTGCCAGCAGTTTTTCAAAGGGGGGGTTGGGCACTGAAGCTTTCTTT. It is translated as CASSFSKGGLGTEAFF. The chain has TRBV28 and TRBJ1-1; a weak D match, TRBD1 (6 bases). The ends were cut back, 3 bases at V and 4 bases at J, with 18 bases in the middle. The germline gives CDR1 MDHEN, CDR2 SYDVKM. The CDR3 totals 16 residues.

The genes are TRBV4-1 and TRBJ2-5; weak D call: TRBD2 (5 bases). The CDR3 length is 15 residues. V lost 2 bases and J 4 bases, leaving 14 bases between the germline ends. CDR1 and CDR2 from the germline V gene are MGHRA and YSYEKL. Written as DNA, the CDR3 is TGCGCCAGCAGCCAAAAACCGGGGATCGGAGAGACCCAGTACTTC. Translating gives CASSQKPGIGETQYF.

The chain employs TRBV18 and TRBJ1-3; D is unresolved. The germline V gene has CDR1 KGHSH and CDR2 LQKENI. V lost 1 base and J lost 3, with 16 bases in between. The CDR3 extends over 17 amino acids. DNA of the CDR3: TGTGCCAGCTCACCACGACTCGGGGAAGTCTTTGGAAACACCATATATTTT. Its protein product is CASSPRLGEVFGNTIYF. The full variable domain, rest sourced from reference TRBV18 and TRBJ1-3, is NAGVMQNPRHLVRRRGQEARLRCSPMKGHSHVYWYRQLPEEGLKFMVYLQKENIIDESGMPKERFSAEFPKEGPSILRIQQVVRGDSAAYFCASSPRLGEVFGNTIYFGEGSWLTVV.

The CDR3 sequence is CASSFGPETDTQYF. For the CDR3, the DNA is TGTGCCAGCAGTTTTGGGCCGGAGACAGATACGCAGTATTTT. The rearrangement uses TRBV27 and TRBJ2-3; D call uncertain. Trimming shortened V by 3 bases and J by 3 bases, and 10 bases separated the two germline ends. Germline V gene sequence: CDR1 MNHEY, CDR2 SMNVEV (reference sequence). CDR3 length: 14 residues.

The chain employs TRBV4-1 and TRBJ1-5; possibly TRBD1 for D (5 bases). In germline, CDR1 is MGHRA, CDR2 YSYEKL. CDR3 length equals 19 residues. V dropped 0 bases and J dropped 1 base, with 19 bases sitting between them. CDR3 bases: TGCGCCAGCAGCCAAGATGAGCGGGCAGGGAAAGGGAGCAATCAGCCCCAGCATTTT. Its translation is CASSQDERAGKGSNQPQHF.

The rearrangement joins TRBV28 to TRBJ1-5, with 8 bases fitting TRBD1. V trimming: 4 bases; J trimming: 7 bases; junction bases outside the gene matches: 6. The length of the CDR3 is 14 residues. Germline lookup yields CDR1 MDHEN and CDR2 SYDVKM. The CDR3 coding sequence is TGTGCCAGCAGTTCCGCAGGGGGCAGCCAGCCCCAGCATTTT. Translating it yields CASSSAGGSQPQHF.

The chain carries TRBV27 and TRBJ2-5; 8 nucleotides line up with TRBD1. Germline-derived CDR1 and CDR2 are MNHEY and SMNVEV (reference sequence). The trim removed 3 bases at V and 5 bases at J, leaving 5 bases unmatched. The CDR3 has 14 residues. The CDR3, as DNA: TGTGCCAGCAGTTTCCGGACAGGGCTGGAGACCCAGTACTTC. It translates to CASSFRTGLETQYF.

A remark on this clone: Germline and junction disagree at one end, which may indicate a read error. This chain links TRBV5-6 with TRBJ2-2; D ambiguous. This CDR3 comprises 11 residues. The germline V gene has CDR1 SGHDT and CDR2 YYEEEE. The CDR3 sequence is CASSLFGTELF. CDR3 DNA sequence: TGTGCCAGCAGCTTGTTTGGAACAGAGCTCTTT.

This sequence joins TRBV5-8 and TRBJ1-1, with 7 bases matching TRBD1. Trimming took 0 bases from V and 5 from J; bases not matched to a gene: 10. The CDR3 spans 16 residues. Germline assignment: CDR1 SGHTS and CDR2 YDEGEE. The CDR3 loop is CASSLVTGMGFTEAFF. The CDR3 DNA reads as TGTGCCAGCAGCTTGGTGACAGGGATGGGTTTTACTGAAGCTTTCTTT.

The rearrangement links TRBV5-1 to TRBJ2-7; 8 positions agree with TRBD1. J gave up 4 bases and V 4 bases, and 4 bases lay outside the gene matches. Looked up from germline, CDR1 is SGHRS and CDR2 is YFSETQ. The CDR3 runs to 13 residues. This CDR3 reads CASSNGQGYEQYF. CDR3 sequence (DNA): TGCGCCAGCAGCAACGGACAGGGTTACGAGCAGTACTTC.

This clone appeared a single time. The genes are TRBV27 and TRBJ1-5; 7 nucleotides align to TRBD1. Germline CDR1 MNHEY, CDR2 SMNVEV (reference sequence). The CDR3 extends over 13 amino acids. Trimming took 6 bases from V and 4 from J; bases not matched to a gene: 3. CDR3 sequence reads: CASRLTGNQPQHF. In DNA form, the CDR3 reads TGTGCCAGCAGATTGACAGGGAATCAGCCCCAGCATTTT.

This chain's CDR3 is CASSVMGRYTF. The CDR3 coding sequence is TGTGCCAGCAGTGTCATGGGGCGCTACACCTTC. The rearrangement joins TRBV6-4 to TRBJ1-2, with a weak D call TRBD1 (5 bases). Germline CDR1 is MRHNA and CDR2 is SNTAGT. V dropped 4 bases and J dropped 9 bases, with 9 bases sitting between them. The CDR3 is 11 amino acids.

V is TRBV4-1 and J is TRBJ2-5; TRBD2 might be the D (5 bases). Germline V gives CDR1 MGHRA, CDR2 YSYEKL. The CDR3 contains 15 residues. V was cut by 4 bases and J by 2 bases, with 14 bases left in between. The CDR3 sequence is CASSPYTGLQETQYF. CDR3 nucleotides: TGCGCCAGCAGCCCCTACACGGGGTTACAAGAGACCCAGTACTTC.

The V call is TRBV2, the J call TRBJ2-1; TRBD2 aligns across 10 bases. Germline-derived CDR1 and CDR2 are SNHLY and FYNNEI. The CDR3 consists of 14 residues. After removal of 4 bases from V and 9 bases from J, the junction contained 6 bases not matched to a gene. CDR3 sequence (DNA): TGTGCCAGCAGTGCAGCGGGAGGGCGTTCTGAGCAGTTCTTC. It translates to CASSAAGGRSEQFF.

CDR3 sequence (DNA): TGTGCCAGCAGCCAAGCGACTGGGAGGGGCGGCTACACCTTC. Its protein product is CASSQATGRGGYTF. The chain carries TRBV3-1 (or the pseudogene TRBV3-2) and TRBJ1-2; D possibly corresponds to TRBD1 (5 bases). Deletions cut 1 base from V and 8 bases from J, with 14 bases between. The V gene's germline CDR1 is LGHDT and CDR2 YNNKEL (reference sequence). The CDR3 has 14 residues.

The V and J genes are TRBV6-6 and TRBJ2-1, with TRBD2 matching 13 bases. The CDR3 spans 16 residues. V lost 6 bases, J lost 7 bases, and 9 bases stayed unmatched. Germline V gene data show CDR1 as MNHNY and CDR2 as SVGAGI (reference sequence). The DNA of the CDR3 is TGTGCCAGCAGCTACCCGACTAGCGGGGGGAGGAATGAGCAGTTCTTC. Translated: CASSYPTSGGRNEQFF.

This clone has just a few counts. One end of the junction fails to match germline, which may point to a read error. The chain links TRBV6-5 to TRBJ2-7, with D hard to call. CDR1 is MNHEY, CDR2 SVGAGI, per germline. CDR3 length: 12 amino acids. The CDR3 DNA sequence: TGTGCCAGCTCTAACCCCCCCCAGGCCCCCCACTTC. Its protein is CASSNPPQAPHF.

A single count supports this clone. Here the CDR3 reads CASSEGGSYEQYF. CDR3 nucleotides: TGCGCCAGCAGTGAGGGGGGGTCCTACGAGCAGTACTTC. This chain connects TRBV10-1 to TRBJ2-7; TRBD2 might be the D (6 bases). With 2 bases removed from V and 1 base from J, the gap between germline ends came to 6 bases. The CDR3 extends over 13 amino acids. Germline V lookup: CDR1 WNHNN, CDR2 SYGVQD (reference sequence).